Sequencing of this TCR beta chain was carried out in a study of T cells in Graves' hyperthyroidism and ophthalmopathy. V gave up 1 base and J gave up 2 bases, with 12 bases separating them. The CDR3 has 15 amino acids. The germline V gene has CDR1 SGHDN and CDR2 FVKESK. Amplified regions were TCR beta CDR3 sequences from RNA transcripts. With the HTBI primer set, the TCR CDR3 went through a first round of RT-PCR. TCRdb reanalysed the multiplex PCR reads using MiXCR and keeps one entry per CDR3 protein. The sample has 500,000 to 650,000 distinct CDR3 sequences; about 15% are singletons. The rearrangement uses TRBV14 and TRBJ2-7; D call uncertain. Sequenced input: blood. This clonotype was obtained from a woman aged 40 to 50 with Graves' hyperthyroidism. The CDR3, as DNA: TGTGCCAGCAGCCAAGTGTCAGCAAATACCTACGAGCAGTACTTC. Translated: CASSQVSANTYEQYF.